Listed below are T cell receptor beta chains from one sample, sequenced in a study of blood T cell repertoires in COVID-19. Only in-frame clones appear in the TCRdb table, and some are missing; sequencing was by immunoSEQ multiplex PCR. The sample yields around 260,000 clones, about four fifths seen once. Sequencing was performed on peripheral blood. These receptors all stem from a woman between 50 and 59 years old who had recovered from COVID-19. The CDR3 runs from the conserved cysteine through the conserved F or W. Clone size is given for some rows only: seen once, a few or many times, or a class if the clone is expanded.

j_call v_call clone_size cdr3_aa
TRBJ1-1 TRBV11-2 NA CASSLFFEGTEAFF
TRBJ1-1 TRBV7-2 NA CAQGGYTEAFF
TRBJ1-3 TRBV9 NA CASSAWGGGNTIYF
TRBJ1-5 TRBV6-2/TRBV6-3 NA CASSTVNQPQHF
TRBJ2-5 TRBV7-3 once CASSLTGGPSETQYF
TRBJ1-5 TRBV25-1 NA CASSEYCIQPQHF
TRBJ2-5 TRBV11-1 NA CASSLVTSGFQETQYF
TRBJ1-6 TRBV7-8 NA CASSLPLANSPLHF
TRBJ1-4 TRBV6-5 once CASRGDRAEKLFF
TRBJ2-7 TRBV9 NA CASSVAGGYYEQYF
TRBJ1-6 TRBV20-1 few CSASFPGANSPLHF
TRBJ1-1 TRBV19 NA CASSMLWGRNTEAFF
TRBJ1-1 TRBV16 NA CASSGRQGAEAFF
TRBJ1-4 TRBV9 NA CASSVSGTAIEKLFF
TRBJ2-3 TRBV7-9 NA CASSSRSTGVADTQYF
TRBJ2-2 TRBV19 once CASSMGDPARGGELFF
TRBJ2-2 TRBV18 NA CASSPSWTGVSTGELFF
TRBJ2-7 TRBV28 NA CASGTSGRTYEQYF
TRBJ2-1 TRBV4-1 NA CASSQGAEQFF
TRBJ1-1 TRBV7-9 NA CASSRGQHNTEAFF
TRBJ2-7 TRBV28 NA CASSSPRSGPFGEQYF
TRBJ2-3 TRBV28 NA CASSSAGGLTDTQYF
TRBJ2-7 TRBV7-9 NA CASSFSDRGSHYYEQYF
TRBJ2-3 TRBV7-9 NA CASSVSEWRGTDTQYF